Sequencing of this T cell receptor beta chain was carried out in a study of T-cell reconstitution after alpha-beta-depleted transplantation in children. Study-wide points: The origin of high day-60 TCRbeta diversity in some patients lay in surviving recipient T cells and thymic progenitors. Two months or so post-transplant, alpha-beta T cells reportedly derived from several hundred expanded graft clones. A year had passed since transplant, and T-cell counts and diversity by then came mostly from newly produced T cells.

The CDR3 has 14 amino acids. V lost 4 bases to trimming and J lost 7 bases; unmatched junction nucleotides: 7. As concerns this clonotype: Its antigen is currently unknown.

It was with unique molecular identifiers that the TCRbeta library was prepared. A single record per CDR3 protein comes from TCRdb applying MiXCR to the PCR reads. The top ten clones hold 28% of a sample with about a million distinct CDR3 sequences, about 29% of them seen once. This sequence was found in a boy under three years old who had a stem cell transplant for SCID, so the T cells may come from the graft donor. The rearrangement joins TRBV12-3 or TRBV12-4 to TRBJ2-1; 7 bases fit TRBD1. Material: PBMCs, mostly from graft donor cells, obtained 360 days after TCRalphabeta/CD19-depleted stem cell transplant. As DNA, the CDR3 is TGTGCCAGCAGTTCCCAGCGACAGGGTAATGAGCAGTTCTTC. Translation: CASSSQRQGNEQFF.